The sequence of this TCR beta chain was determined in a study of T cell responses to AZD1222 COVID-19 vaccine. Points from the study as a whole: White British people made up most donors, females outnumbered males, and clonal diversity was possibly underestimated.

Trimming cost V 0 bases and J 2 bases, with 14 bases left between them. CDR1 and CDR2 from the germline V gene are LGHNA and YSLEER. The CDR3 covers 16 residues. Only in-frame clones appear in the TCRdb table, and some are missing; sequencing was by immunoSEQ multiplex PCR. The sample shows about 140,000 clones, 90% of them seen only once. Details on this clone: Its antigen is undetermined.

The starting material was peripheral blood, obtained on day 0 of AZD1222 vaccination. The rearrangement joins TRBV4-3 to TRBJ2-7, with D possibly TRBD1 on 6 matching bases. The receptor comes from an adult in good health. CDR3 bases: TGCGCCAGCAGCCAAGATCGACAGGCGGCCCCCTACGAGCAGTACTTC. Residues: CASSQDRQAAPYEQYF.